These 11 T cell receptor beta chains came from one sample sequenced in a study of identical twins. TCRdb reanalysed the 5' RACE reads using MiXCR and keeps one entry per CDR3 protein. The sample includes under 1 million distinct CDR3 sequences, around 12% of them seen just once. These data also featured in a second study, about yellow fever vaccine responses in identical twins.

The sequenced sample was PBMCs. Receptor source: a woman aged 18-30 years in good health.

J is TRBJ1-4 and V is TRBV28; D is unresolved. CDR3 length equals 12 residues. V gave up 7 bases and J gave up 13 bases, with 16 bases separating them. Germline V gene lookup returns CDR1 MDHEN and CDR2 SYDVKM. The CDR3 protein is CASKGPAGRLFF. In nucleotides, the CDR3 is TGTGCCAGCAAAGGGCCAGCCGGAAGACTGTTTTTT.

This clonotype has more than one count but fewer than ten. The gene calls are TRBV28 and TRBJ2-2; 7 bases are a match to TRBD2. Germline values: CDR1 MDHEN, CDR2 SYDVKM. The CDR3 is 16 residues long. Trimming took 4 bases from V and 0 from J; bases not matched to a gene: 5. The CDR3 protein is CASSSLAAANTGELFF. CDR3 DNA sequence: TGTGCCAGCAGTTCCCTAGCGGCGGCGAACACCGGGGAGCTGTTTTTT. Full variable domain (rest looked up from reference TRBV28 and TRBJ2-2): DVKVTQSSRYLVKRTGEKVFLECVQDMDHENMFWYRQDPGLGLRLIYFSYDVKMKEKGDIPEGYSVSREKKERFSLILESASTNQTSMYLCASSSLAAANTGELFFGEGSRLTVL.

This clonotype has just a few counts. V gene TRBV7-9 combines with J gene TRBJ2-7, with a tentative D call TRBD2 (5 bases). This CDR3 comprises 14 residues. V was cut by 0 bases and J by 3 bases, with 9 bases left in between. From germline, CDR1 is SEHNR and CDR2 FQNEAQ (reference sequence). The CDR3 bases are TGTGCCAGCAGCTTAGCAGGACTTGGCTACGAGCAGTACTTC. Amino acids: CASSLAGLGYEQYF.

This clonotype was found a few times. CDR3 sequence: CASSPNLGTRETQYF. CDR3 coding DNA: TGTGCCAGCAGCCCCAATTTAGGGACGCGAGAGACCCAGTACTTC. The chain employs TRBV7-9 and TRBJ2-5, with D perhaps TRBD1 or TRBD2 (5 bases each). The CDR3 extends over 15 amino acids. Trimming removed 5 bases at V and 4 bases at J, with 17 bases between. The germline V gene encodes CDR1 SEHNR and CDR2 FQNEAQ (reference sequence).

This clonotype appeared a few times. The chain has TRBV7-7 and TRBJ2-1; weak D call: TRBD2 (5 bases). Germline lookup yields CDR1 SSHAT and CDR2 FNYEAQ (reference sequence). This CDR3 comprises 13 residues. The V end lost 3 bases, the J end lost 8 bases, and 11 bases lay between the germline ends. The CDR3 reads CASSFSVRDEQFF. CDR3 nucleotide sequence: TGTGCCAGCAGCTTTAGCGTGAGGGATGAGCAGTTCTTC.

The V gene is TRBV2, the J gene TRBJ2-1; the match to TRBD1 covers 7 bases. V gave up 9 bases and J gave up 5 bases; unmatched junction bases: 10. The CDR3 contains 14 residues. Germline loops: CDR1 SNHLY, CDR2 FYNNEI. CDR3 residues: CARNGMGTDNEQFF. The CDR3 region has the DNA TGTGCCAGAAATGGGATGGGGACAGACAATGAGCAGTTCTTC.

This clonotype appeared a few times. The rearrangement links TRBV28 to TRBJ2-2, with 8 bases that match TRBD2. Germline trimming cut 2 bases from V and 0 bases from J; bases unmatched to any gene: 2. CDR1 is MDHEN, CDR2 SYDVKM, per germline. The CDR3 has 16 amino acids. The CDR3 DNA follows: TGTGCCAGCAGTTTAGCGGGACTAGCGAACACCGGGGAGCTGTTTTTT. The encoded protein is CASSLAGLANTGELFF.

The J gene is TRBJ2-7, the V gene TRBV28; TRBD1 aligns across 8 bases. With 2 bases clipped from V and 0 bases from J, the junction kept 6 bases outside the gene matches. Germline lookup yields CDR1 MDHEN and CDR2 SYDVKM. The CDR3 loop spans 16 amino acids. The CDR3 sequence is CASSLPWTGNSYEQYF. DNA for the CDR3: TGTGCCAGCAGTTTACCGTGGACAGGGAACTCCTACGAGCAGTACTTC.

This chain connects TRBV20-1 to TRBJ2-7; 11 bases are shared with TRBD2. Germline V lookup: CDR1 DFQATT, CDR2 SNEGSKA (reference sequence). Trimming at V came to 1 base and at J to 4 bases, leaving 15 bases not matched to a gene. CDR3 length: 18 residues. This chain's CDR3 is CSARGPGQVSSGRYEQYF. Written as DNA, the CDR3 is TGCAGTGCTAGAGGTCCCGGACAGGTCTCTAGCGGGAGGTACGAGCAGTACTTC.

This clonotype occurred a few times. The chain uses TRBV6-5 and TRBJ2-1, with 9 bases that match TRBD1. The germline V gene has CDR1 MNHEY and CDR2 SVGAGI. The CDR3 is 17 residues long. V gave up 4 bases and J gave up 4 bases; unmatched junction bases: 11. The CDR3 nucleotides read TGTGCCAGCAGTTCCACGAAAGGGACAGGGCTGTACAATGAGCAGTTCTTC. Translation gives CASSSTKGTGLYNEQFF.

This clonotype has only a few counts. The chain is built from TRBV28 and TRBJ2-6; the D is unclear. The V gene lost 7 bases and the J gene lost 0 bases, with 10 bases spanning the gap. CDR1 and CDR2 from the germline V gene are MDHEN and SYDVKM. This CDR3 comprises 15 residues. CDR3 region: CASTAWDSGANVLTF. The CDR3 nucleotides are TGTGCCAGCACCGCTTGGGACTCTGGGGCCAACGTCCTGACTTTC.